These 25 T cell receptor beta chains came from one sample sequenced in a study of blood T cell repertoires in COVID-19. Produced via immunoSEQ multiplex PCR; TCRdb's table is partial and in-frame only. The sample includes around 140,000 clones, 75% to 90% of them seen just once. Specimen: peripheral blood. All receptors come from a man aged 50 to 60 with active COVID-19.

Comment on this clone: Its ends do not fully match the called genes, so a read error is possible. The rearrangement links TRBV12-3 or TRBV12-4 to TRBJ1-1; tentatively, D is TRBD1 (6 bases). CDR3 length: 13 residues. CDR3 loop: CANSGTGLTEAFF. CDR3 nucleotides: TGTGCCAACAGTGGAACAGGGCTCACTGAAGCTTTCTTT.

This chain connects TRBV19 to TRBJ1-5; perhaps TRBD1 as D (6 bases). Germline-derived CDR1 and CDR2 are LNHDA and SQIVND (reference sequence). V gave up 3 bases and J gave up 7 bases, with 13 bases separating them. This CDR3 spans 14 amino acids. This CDR3 is CASSIGPTGQPQHF. The CDR3 DNA follows: TGTGCCAGTAGTATCGGGCCCACAGGGCAGCCCCAGCATTTT.

The chain uses TRBV4-1 and TRBJ2-7, with TRBD1 as a possible D gene (5 bases). Germline CDR1 MGHRA, CDR2 YSYEKL. V was trimmed by 1 base and J by 0 bases, leaving 13 bases between them. The CDR3 covers 16 residues. The CDR3 region has the DNA TGCGCCAGCAGCCAAGTTGTGGCAGGGAACTCCTACGAGCAGTACTTC. Protein: CASSQVVAGNSYEQYF.

This clone was counted once. The chain links TRBV12-3 or TRBV12-4 to TRBJ2-5, with D unclear. The V end lost 3 bases, the J end lost 4 bases, and 9 bases lay between the germline ends. The CDR3 runs to 13 residues. The CDR3 protein is CASSLRRGETQYF. The CDR3 nucleotides read TGTGCCAGCAGTTTGCGGCGAGGAGAGACCCAGTACTTC.

This clone was counted once. The gene calls are TRBV18 and TRBJ2-1; 13 nucleotides match TRBD2. V trimming: 6 bases; J trimming: 13 bases; junction bases outside the gene matches: 12. Germline CDR1 KGHSH, CDR2 LQKENI. The CDR3 is 15 residues long. For the CDR3, the DNA is TGTGCCAGCTCTCCTCGGACTAGCGGGGGTCCTAATCAGTTCTTC. It yields the protein CASSPRTSGGPNQFF.

The CDR3 DNA sequence: TGTGCCAGCAGCCCCTTACAGGTTTCCACCGGGGAGCTGTTTTTT. Its protein product is CASSPLQVSTGELFF. This chain connects TRBV3-1 (or the pseudogene TRBV3-2) to TRBJ2-2; maybe TRBD1 (5 bases). Trimming cost V 4 bases and J 4 bases, with 13 bases left between them. CDR3 length: 15 residues. The germline V gene has CDR1 LGHDT and CDR2 YNNKEL (reference sequence).

V gene TRBV6-2 or TRBV6-3 combines with J gene TRBJ2-5; 7 bases are a match to TRBD1. CDR1 is MNHEY and CDR2 is SVGEGT in the germline V gene. The CDR3 is 16 amino acids. J lost 1 base, V lost 5 bases, and 10 bases had no gene match. Here the CDR3 reads CASSPGKGAGQETQYF. CDR3 bases: TGTGCCAGCAGTCCCGGGAAGGGGGCAGGCCAAGAGACCCAGTACTTC.

This clone was seen only a few times. V usage is TRBV19 and J usage is TRBJ2-1, with a possible D match to TRBD2 (6 bases). Germline V gene sequence: CDR1 LNHDA, CDR2 SQIVND (reference sequence). This CDR3 is 13 amino acids long. V dropped 1 base and J dropped 7 bases, with 8 bases sitting between them. The CDR3 protein is CASSIVGRNEQFF. In nucleotides, the CDR3 is TGTGCCAGTAGTATAGTTGGGAGGAATGAGCAGTTCTTC. Complete variable domain (other parts from reference TRBV19 and TRBJ2-1): DGGITQSPKYLFRKEGQNVTLSCEQNLNHDAMYWYRQDPGQGLRLIYYSQIVNDFQKGDIAEGYSVSREKKESFPLTVTSAQKNPTAFYLCASSIVGRNEQFFGPGTRLTVL.

This rearrangement joins TRBV12-5 to TRBJ1-1; perhaps TRBD1 as D (6 bases). The CDR3 runs to 15 residues. The ends were cut back, 2 bases at V and 5 bases at J, with 15 bases in the middle. The V gene's germline CDR1 is LGHNT and CDR2 FRNRAP. For the CDR3, the DNA is TGTGCTAGTGGTTTGATGAGGGGGGGTAAGACTGAAGCTTTCTTT. This gives the protein CASGLMRGGKTEAFF.

This clone has just one count. The chain links TRBV6-1 to TRBJ2-1, with D possibly being TRBD2 (5 bases). This CDR3 contains 15 residues. Germline V lookup: CDR1 MNHNS, CDR2 SASEGT. Trimming cost V 1 base and J 7 bases, with 14 bases left between them. As DNA, the CDR3 is TGTGCCAGCAGTGAAGGGGAGCGTGGGAGAAATGAGCAGTTCTTC. It translates to CASSEGERGRNEQFF.

The rearrangement joins TRBV7-9 to TRBJ2-5; D call uncertain. There are 12 residues in the CDR3. Germline V gene lookup returns CDR1 SEHNR and CDR2 FQNEAQ (reference sequence). V lost 5 bases to trimming and J lost 0 bases, with 4 bases between them. The DNA of the CDR3 is TGTGCCAGCAGCCTAAACCAAGAGACCCAGTACTTC. Translating it yields CASSLNQETQYF.

Only a few counts were recorded for this clone. The V call is TRBV5-6, the J call TRBJ2-5, with D possibly matching TRBD1 (5 bases). Trimming removed 1 base at V and 7 bases at J, with 17 bases between. Per germline, CDR1 SGHDT and CDR2 YYEEEE. The CDR3 spans 15 residues. The DNA of the CDR3 is TGTGCCAGCAGCTTGAGGGGATGGGTAGCCGGGACCCAGTACTTC. This translates into CASSLRGWVAGTQYF.

The chain links TRBV29-1 to TRBJ2-1; D perhaps matches TRBD2 (5 bases). Trimming cost V 7 bases and J 2 bases, with 15 bases left between them. The CDR3 consists of 14 residues. Looked up from germline, CDR1 is SQVTM and CDR2 is ANQGSEA. CDR3 residues: CSAMGYSAYNEQFF. As DNA, the CDR3 is TGCAGCGCAATGGGGTATAGCGCCTACAATGAGCAGTTCTTC.

This clone appeared a single time. The chain has TRBV9 and TRBJ2-2; 7 nucleotides match TRBD1. CDR1 and CDR2 (germline): SGDLS, YYNGEE. This CDR3 comprises 16 residues. Trimming removed 0 bases from V and 0 bases from J; junction bases left unmatched: 2. CDR3 in amino acids: CASSVVTGTNTGELFF. The CDR3 DNA reads TGTGCCAGCAGCGTAGTGACAGGGACGAACACCGGGGAGCTGTTTTTT.

The genes are TRBV20-1 and TRBJ1-2; 7 nucleotides agree with TRBD1. The germline V gene has CDR1 DFQATT and CDR2 SNEGSKA (reference sequence). CDR3 length: 15 residues. With 3 bases clipped from V and 1 base from J, the junction kept 8 bases outside the gene matches. CDR3 amino acids: CSASGGGQGNYGYTF. CDR3 nucleotides: TGCAGTGCTAGTGGAGGGGGCCAGGGTAACTATGGCTACACCTTC.

The chain recombines TRBV6-5 with TRBJ1-4, with TRBD1 matching 12 bases. The V segment lost 6 bases and the J segment 7 bases; nucleotides outside the gene matches: 6. Germline CDR1 reads MNHEY; CDR2 reads SVGAGI. The CDR3 has 15 amino acids. The CDR3 protein is CASSRGDRGREKLFF. The DNA for the CDR3 is TGTGCCAGCAGCCGTGGGGACAGGGGGCGTGAAAAACTGTTTTTT.

This chain connects TRBV4-1 to TRBJ1-5; TRBD1 matches 12 bases. The V gene's germline CDR1 is MGHRA and CDR2 YSYEKL. J was trimmed by 7 bases and V by 4 bases; bases with no gene match: 11. This CDR3 has 17 residues. The CDR3, as DNA: TGCGCCAGCAGCCCTGAACCCGGGACAGGGGGCCGCCAGCCCCAGCATTTT. It yields the protein CASSPEPGTGGRQPQHF.

This chain links TRBV7-2 with TRBJ2-1; D may be TRBD2 (6 bases). This CDR3 has 14 amino acids. CDR1 SGHTA and CDR2 FQGNSA come from the germline V gene. Trimming removed 2 bases from V and 7 bases from J, with 12 bases in between. CDR3 sequence (DNA): TGTGCCAGCAGCTTATGGGGACTGGGGAATGAGCAGTTCTTC. It yields the protein CASSLWGLGNEQFF.

This chain connects TRBV5-1 to TRBJ2-2; a weak D match, TRBD2 (6 bases). Deletions cut 4 bases from V and 2 bases from J, with 15 bases between. CDR1 is SGHRS and CDR2 is YFSETQ in the germline V gene. This CDR3 has 16 residues. CDR3 residues: CASSHSSAQNTGELFF. The CDR3 nucleotides are TGCGCCAGCAGCCACTCTAGCGCGCAAAACACCGGGGAGCTGTTTTTT.

This rearrangement joins TRBV7-2 to TRBJ2-1; unclear D gene. CDR1 is SGHTA and CDR2 is FQGNSA in the germline V gene. The CDR3 runs to 13 residues. V lost 5 bases and J lost 7, with 12 bases in between. The CDR3: CASSELRRNEQFF. The CDR3 DNA is TGTGCCAGCAGCGAACTACGTAGGAATGAGCAGTTCTTC.

The rearrangement joins TRBV4-1 to TRBJ1-2; D unclear. The CDR3 has 13 amino acids. Deletions cut 4 bases from V and 4 bases from J, with 10 bases between. Per the germline V gene, CDR1 is MGHRA and CDR2 is YSYEKL. The CDR3 loop is CASSPAGFYGYTF. The CDR3 DNA reads TGCGCCAGCAGCCCGGCGGGGTTCTATGGCTACACCTTC.

The chain joins TRBV5-6 to TRBJ2-3; D not certain. Germline CDR1 is SGHDT and CDR2 is YYEEEE. V gave up 6 bases and J gave up 5 bases, with 13 bases separating them. The CDR3 runs to 13 residues. The DNA of the CDR3 is TGTGCCAGCAAGACTCACTCCGGAGATACGCAGTATTTT. Protein: CASKTHSGDTQYF.

CDR3 bases: TGTGCCAGCAGCGCGGGACAGGGAGGTAGGACAGATACGCAGTATTTT. This encodes CASSAGQGGRTDTQYF. This chain joins TRBV9 and TRBJ2-3; TRBD1 matches at 9 bases. The length of the CDR3 is 16 residues. Per the germline V gene, CDR1 is SGDLS and CDR2 is YYNGEE. J lost 3 bases, V lost 3 bases, and 8 bases had no gene match.

The chain carries TRBV3-1 (or the pseudogene TRBV3-2) and TRBJ2-7, with TRBD2 as a possible D gene (6 bases). The germline V gene has CDR1 LGHDT and CDR2 YNNKEL (reference sequence). The CDR3 extends over 17 amino acids. V was shortened by 0 bases and J by 6 bases, with 21 bases between the two germline ends. The CDR3 protein is CASSQDIPGGWSGEQYF. The CDR3 DNA sequence: TGTGCCAGCAGCCAAGATATCCCCGGAGGGTGGAGTGGCGAGCAGTACTTC.

V is TRBV9 and J is TRBJ1-2; 9 bases align to TRBD1. Trimming cost V 4 bases and J 0 bases; bases outside gene matches: 4. The CDR3 runs to 15 residues. Germline V gene data show CDR1 as SGDLS and CDR2 as YYNGEE. For the CDR3, the DNA is TGTGCCAGCAGCAGAGGACAGGGGACTAACTATGGCTACACCTTC. It specifies CASSRGQGTNYGYTF.